This T cell receptor beta chain was sequenced for a study of control samples from healthy donors and cancer patients. J gave up 3 bases and V 3 bases, and 4 bases lay outside the gene matches. Germline V gene lookup returns CDR1 SQVTM and CDR2 ANQGSEA. CDR3 size: 13 residues. Clones were sequenced by immunoSEQ multiplex PCR, and TCRdb holds only the in-frame ones, with some missing. Altogether roughly 200,000 clones are present, 91% being singletons, with the ten largest covering 1.8%. Sequencing used blood. The sequence derives from a man aged 25 to 40 in good health. The chain recombines TRBV29-1 with TRBJ1-2; 7 bases fit TRBD1. CDR3 region: CSVDYGTDYGYTF. The CDR3 coding sequence is TGCAGCGTTGACTATGGGACAGACTATGGCTACACCTTC.